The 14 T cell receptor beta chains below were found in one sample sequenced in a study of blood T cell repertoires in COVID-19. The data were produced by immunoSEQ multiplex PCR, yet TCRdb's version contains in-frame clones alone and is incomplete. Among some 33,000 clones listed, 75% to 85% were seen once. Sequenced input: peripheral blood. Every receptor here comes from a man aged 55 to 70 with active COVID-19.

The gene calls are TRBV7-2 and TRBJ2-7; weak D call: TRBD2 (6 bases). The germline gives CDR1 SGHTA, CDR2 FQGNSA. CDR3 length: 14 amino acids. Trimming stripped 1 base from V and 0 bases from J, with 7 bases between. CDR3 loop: CASSLDGSSYEQYF. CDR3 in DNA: TGTGCCAGCAGCTTAGACGGGAGCTCCTACGAGCAGTACTTC. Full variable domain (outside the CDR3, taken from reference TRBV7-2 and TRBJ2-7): GAGVSQSPSNKVTEKGKDVELRCDPISGHTALYWYRQSLGQGLEFLIYFQGNSAPDKSGLPSDRFSAERTGGSVSTLTIQRTQQEDSAVYLCASSLDGSSYEQYFGPGTRLTVT.

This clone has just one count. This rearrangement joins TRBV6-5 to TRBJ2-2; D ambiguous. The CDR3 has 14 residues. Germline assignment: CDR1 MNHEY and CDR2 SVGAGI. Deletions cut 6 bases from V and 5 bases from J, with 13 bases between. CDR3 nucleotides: TGTGCCAGCAGAGTAGCTCCTAGGACCGGGGAGCTGTTTTTT. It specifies CASRVAPRTGELFF.

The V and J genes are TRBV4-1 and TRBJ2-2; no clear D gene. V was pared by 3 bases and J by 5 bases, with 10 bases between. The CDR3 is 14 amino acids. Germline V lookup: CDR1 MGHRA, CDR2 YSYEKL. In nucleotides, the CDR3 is TGCGCCAGCAGCCAGACTGCTACGACCGGGGAGCTGTTTTTT. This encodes CASSQTATTGELFF.

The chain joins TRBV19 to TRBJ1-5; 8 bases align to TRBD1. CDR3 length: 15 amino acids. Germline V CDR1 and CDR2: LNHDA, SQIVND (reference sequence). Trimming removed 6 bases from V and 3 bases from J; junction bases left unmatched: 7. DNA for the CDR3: TGTGCCAGTAGCAGAGGGACAGGAGTCAATCAGCCCCAGCATTTT. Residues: CASSRGTGVNQPQHF.

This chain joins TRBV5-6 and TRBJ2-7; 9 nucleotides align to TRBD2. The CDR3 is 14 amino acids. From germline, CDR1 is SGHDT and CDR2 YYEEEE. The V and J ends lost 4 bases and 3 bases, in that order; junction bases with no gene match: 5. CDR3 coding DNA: TGTGCCAGCAGCACCGGGACTAGCCTCTACGAGCAGTACTTC. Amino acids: CASSTGTSLYEQYF.

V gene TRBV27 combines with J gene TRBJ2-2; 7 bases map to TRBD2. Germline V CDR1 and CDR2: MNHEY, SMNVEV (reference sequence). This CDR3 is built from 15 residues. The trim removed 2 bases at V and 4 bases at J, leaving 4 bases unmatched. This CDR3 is CASSLGRESTGELFF. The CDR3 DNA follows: TGTGCCAGCAGTTTAGGGCGGGAGAGCACCGGGGAGCTGTTTTTT.

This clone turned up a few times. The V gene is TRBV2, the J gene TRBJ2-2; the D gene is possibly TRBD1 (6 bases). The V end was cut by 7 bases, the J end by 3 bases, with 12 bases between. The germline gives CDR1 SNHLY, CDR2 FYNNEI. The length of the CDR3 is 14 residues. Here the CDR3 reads CASTRGAYTGELFF. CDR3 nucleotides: TGTGCCAGCACCAGGGGCGCCTACACCGGGGAGCTGTTTTTT.

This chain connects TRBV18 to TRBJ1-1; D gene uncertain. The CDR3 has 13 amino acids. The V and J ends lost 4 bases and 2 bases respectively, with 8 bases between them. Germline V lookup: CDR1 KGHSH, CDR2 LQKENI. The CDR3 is CASSLGSNTEAFF. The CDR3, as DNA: TGTGCCAGCTCACTCGGGTCCAACACTGAAGCTTTCTTT.

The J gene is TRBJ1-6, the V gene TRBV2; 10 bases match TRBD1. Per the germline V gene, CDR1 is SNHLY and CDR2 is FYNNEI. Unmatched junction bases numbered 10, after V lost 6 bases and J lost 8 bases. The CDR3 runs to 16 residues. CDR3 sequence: CASRPPRDRGDSPLHF. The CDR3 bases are TGTGCCAGCAGACCACCCCGGGACAGGGGCGATTCACCCCTCCACTTT. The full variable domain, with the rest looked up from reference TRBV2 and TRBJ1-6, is EPEVTQTPSHQVTQMGQEVILRCVPISNHLYFYWYRQILGQKVEFLVSFYNNEISEKSEIFDDQFSVERPDGSNFTLKIRSTKLEDSAMYFCASRPPRDRGDSPLHFGNGTRLTVT.

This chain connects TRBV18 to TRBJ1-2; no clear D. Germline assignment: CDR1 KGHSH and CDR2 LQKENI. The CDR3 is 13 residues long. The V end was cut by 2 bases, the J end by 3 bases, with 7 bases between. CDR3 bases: TGTGCCAGCTCACCAGAAACGGACTATGGCTACACCTTC. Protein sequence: CASSPETDYGYTF.

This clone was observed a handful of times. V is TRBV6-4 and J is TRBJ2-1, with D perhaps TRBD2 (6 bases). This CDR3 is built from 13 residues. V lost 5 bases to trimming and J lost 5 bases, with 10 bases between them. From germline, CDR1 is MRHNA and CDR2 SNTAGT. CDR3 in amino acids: CASSRESNNEQFF. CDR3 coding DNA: TGTGCCAGCAGTCGGGAGTCCAACAATGAGCAGTTCTTC.

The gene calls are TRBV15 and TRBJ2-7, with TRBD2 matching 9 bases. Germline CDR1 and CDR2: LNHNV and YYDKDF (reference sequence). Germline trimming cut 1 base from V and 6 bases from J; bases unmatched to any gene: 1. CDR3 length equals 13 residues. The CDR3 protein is CATSRGREGEQYV. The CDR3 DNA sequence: TGTGCCACCAGCAGAGGGCGGGAGGGCGAGCAGTACGTC.

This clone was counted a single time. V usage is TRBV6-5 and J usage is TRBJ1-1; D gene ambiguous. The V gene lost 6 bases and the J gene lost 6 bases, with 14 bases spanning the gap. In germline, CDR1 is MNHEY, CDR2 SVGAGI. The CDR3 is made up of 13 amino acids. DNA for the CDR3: TGTGCCAGCAGCTTCCGCCGCGGAGCTGAAGCTTTCTTT. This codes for CASSFRRGAEAFF.

Here the CDR3 DNA reads TGTGCCAGCAGCTTACAACCTACCGATGAGCAGTTCTTC. Amino acids: CASSLQPTDEQFF. The V call is TRBV7-7, the J call TRBJ2-1, with unresolved D. Trimming shortened V by 2 bases and J by 8 bases, and 10 bases separated the two germline ends. The CDR3 extends over 13 amino acids. CDR1 and CDR2 from the germline V gene are SSHAT and FNYEAQ (reference sequence).